A single sample is the source of the 5 T cell receptor beta chains below, sequenced in a study of control samples from healthy donors and cancer patients. The table came from immunoSEQ multiplex PCR; TCRdb's copy has only in-frame clones and leaves some out. The sample carries about 150,000 clones, roughly 93% recorded once. The sequencing input was blood. The origin of the receptors is a man younger than 35 in good health.

This clone was counted only a few times. The rearrangement uses TRBV6-2 or TRBV6-3 and TRBJ1-5; the match to TRBD1 covers 12 bases. Germline V lookup: CDR1 MNHEY, CDR2 SVGEGT. With 4 bases clipped from V and 1 base from J, the junction kept 8 bases outside the gene matches. This CDR3 has 18 residues. CDR3 in amino acids: CASSWDRGRWASNQPQHF. Written as DNA, the CDR3 is TGTGCCAGCAGTTGGGACAGGGGGCGATGGGCGAGCAATCAGCCCCAGCATTTT.

The CDR3 bases are TGTGCCAGCAGCCAAGAAGCCCCGGATTGGAGGACTAATGAAAAACTGTTTTTT. Translating it yields CASSQEAPDWRTNEKLFF. The chain uses TRBV14 and TRBJ1-4, with D hard to call. With 0 bases removed from V and 2 bases from J, the gap between germline ends came to 16 bases. Per germline, CDR1 SGHDN and CDR2 FVKESK. The CDR3 is 18 residues long.

The V and J genes are TRBV7-2 and TRBJ2-2; the match to TRBD2 covers 13 bases. Unmatched junction bases numbered 3, after V lost 0 bases and J lost 5 bases. CDR3 length equals 17 residues. Looked up from germline, CDR1 is SGHTA and CDR2 is FQGNSA. CDR3 protein: CASSLAGTSGKTGELFF. CDR3 nucleotide sequence: TGTGCCAGCAGCTTAGCTGGGACTAGCGGGAAGACCGGGGAGCTGTTTTTT. Variable domain in full (rest from reference TRBV7-2 and TRBJ2-2): GAGVSQSPSNKVTEKGKDVELRCDPISGHTALYWYRQSLGQGLEFLIYFQGNSAPDKSGLPSDRFSAERTGGSVSTLTIQRTQQEDSAVYLCASSLAGTSGKTGELFFGEGSRLTVL.

The chain links TRBV28 to TRBJ2-7; no firm D call. In germline, CDR1 is MDHEN, CDR2 SYDVKM. The CDR3 has 17 amino acids. Trimming took off 1 base at V and 2 bases at J, with 18 bases between the two ends. Written as DNA, the CDR3 is TGTGCCAGCAGTTTATCCGGTTGGGCTGAATCCACCTACGAGCAGTACTTC. Translation gives CASSLSGWAESTYEQYF.

V gene TRBV3-1 (or the pseudogene TRBV3-2) combines with J gene TRBJ1-4; D ambiguous. V gave up 3 bases and J gave up 7 bases, with 12 bases separating them. The CDR3 is 14 residues long. Per the germline V gene, CDR1 is LGHDT and CDR2 is YNNKEL (reference sequence). The DNA for the CDR3 is TGTGCCAGCAGCCAGTATCAGATAGCTGAAAAACTGTTTTTT. As protein: CASSQYQIAEKLFF.